This T cell receptor beta chain was captured by sequencing in a study of technical replicates of blood from four donors. Germline V lookup: CDR1 SGHRS, CDR2 YFSETQ. The CDR3 is 15 residues long. The V end lost 3 bases, the J end lost 4 bases, and 16 bases lay between the germline ends. The method was immunoSEQ multiplex PCR; TCRdb's version includes in-frame clones alone and lacks a portion of them. Of about 80,000 clones listed, around 94% are singletons. The V call is TRBV5-1, the J call TRBJ1-2; a possible D gene is TRBD1 (5 bases). The sample was T cells isolated from PBMCs. The TCR originated in a human donor in good health. The CDR3 nucleotides are TGCGCCAGCAGCTCCCAGGAGGGGAGTGCCTATGGCTACACCTTC. This translates into CASSSQEGSAYGYTF.